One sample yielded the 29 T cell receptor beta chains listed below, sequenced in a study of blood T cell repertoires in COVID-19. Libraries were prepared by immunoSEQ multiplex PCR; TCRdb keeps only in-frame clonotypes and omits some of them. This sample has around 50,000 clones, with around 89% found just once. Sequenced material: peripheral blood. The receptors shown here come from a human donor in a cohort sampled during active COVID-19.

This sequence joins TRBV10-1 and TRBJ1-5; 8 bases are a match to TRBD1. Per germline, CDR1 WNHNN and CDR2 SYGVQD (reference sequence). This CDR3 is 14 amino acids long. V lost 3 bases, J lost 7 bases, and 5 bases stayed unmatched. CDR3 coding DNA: TGCGCCAGCAGTGATGACAGGGGTGAGCAGCCCCAGCATTTT. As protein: CASSDDRGEQPQHF.

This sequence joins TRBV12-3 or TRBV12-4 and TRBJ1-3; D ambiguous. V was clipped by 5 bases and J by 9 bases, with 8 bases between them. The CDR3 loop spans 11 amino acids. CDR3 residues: CASSATVTIYF. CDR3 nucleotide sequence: TGTGCCAGCAGTGCTACAGTCACCATATATTTT.

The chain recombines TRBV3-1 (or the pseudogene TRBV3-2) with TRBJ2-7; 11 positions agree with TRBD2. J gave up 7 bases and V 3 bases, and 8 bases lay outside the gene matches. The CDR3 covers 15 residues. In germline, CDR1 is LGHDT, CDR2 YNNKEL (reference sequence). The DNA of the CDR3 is TGTGCCAGCAGCCACATTAGCGGGGGGGCGGGAGAGCAGTACTTC. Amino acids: CASSHISGGAGEQYF.

CDR3 residues: CASSWTGDNTEAFF. CDR3 bases: TGTGCCAGCAGCTGGACAGGGGACAACACTGAAGCTTTCTTT. The V gene is TRBV7-9, the J gene TRBJ1-1, with 9 bases aligning to TRBD1. The V and J ends lost 4 bases and 2 bases, in that order; junction bases with no gene match: 2. CDR3 length equals 14 residues. Germline CDR1 SEHNR, CDR2 FQNEAQ (reference sequence).

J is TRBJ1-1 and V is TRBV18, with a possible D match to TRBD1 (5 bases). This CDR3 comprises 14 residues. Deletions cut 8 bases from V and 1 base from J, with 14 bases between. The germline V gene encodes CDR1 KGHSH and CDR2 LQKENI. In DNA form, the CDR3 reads TGTGCCAGCACCTCCCGCAGGGCGAACACTGAAGCTTTCTTT. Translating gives CASTSRRANTEAFF. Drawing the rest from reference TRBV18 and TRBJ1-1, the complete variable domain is NAGVMQNPRHLVRRRGQEARLRCSPMKGHSHVYWYRQLPEEGLKFMVYLQKENIIDESGMPKERFSAEFPKEGPSILRIQQVVRGDSAAYFCASTSRRANTEAFFGQGTRLTVV.

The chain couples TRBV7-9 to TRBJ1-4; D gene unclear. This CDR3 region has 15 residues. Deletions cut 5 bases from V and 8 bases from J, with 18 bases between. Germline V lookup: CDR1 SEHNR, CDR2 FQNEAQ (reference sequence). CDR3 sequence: CASSPSLIGGEKLFF. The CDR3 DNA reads TGTGCCAGCAGCCCCAGCCTGATAGGAGGGGAAAAACTGTTTTTT.

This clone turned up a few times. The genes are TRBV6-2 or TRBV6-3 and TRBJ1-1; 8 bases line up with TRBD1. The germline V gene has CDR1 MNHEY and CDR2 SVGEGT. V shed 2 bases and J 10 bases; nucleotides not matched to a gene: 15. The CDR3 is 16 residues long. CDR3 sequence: CASSYRTGHDFMAAFF. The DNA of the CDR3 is TGTGCCAGCAGTTACCGGACAGGGCATGACTTCATGGCAGCTTTCTTT.

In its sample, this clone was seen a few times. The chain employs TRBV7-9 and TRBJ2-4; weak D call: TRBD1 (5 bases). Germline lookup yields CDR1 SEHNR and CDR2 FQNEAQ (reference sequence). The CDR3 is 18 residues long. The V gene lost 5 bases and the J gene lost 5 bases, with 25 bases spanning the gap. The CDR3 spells CASSPVRGLAPRENIQYF. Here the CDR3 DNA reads TGTGCCAGCAGCCCCGTAAGGGGATTAGCCCCCCGGGAAAACATTCAGTACTTC.

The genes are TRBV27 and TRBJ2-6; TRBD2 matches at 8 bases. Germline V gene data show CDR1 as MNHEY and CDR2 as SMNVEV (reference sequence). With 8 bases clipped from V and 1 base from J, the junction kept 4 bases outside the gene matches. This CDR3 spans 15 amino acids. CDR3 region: CASGPGGSGANVLTF. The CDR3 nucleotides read TGTGCCAGCGGCCCGGGGGGGTCTGGGGCCAACGTCCTGACTTTC.

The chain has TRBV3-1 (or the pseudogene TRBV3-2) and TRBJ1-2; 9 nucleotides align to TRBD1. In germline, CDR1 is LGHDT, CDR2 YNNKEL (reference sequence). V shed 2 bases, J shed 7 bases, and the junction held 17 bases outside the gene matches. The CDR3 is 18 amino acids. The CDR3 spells CASSQPPGQGLRVSGYTF. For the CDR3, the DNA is TGTGCCAGCAGCCAACCACCGGGACAGGGTCTTAGGGTGTCTGGCTACACCTTC.

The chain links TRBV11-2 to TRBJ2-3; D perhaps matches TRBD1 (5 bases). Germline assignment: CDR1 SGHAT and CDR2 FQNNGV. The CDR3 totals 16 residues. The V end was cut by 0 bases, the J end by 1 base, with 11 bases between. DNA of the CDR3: TGTGCCAGCAGCTTAGAGGGGCGGCAGGGCACAGATACGCAGTATTTT. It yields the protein CASSLEGRQGTDTQYF.

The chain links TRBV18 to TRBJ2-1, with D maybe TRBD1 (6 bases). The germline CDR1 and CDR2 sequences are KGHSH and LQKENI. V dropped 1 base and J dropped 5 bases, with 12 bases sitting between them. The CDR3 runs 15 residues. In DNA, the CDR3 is TGTGCCAGCTCACCACGGGGGCGCGCCGACAATGAGCAGTTCTTC. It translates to CASSPRGRADNEQFF. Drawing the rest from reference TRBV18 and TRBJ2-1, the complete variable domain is NAGVMQNPRHLVRRRGQEARLRCSPMKGHSHVYWYRQLPEEGLKFMVYLQKENIIDESGMPKERFSAEFPKEGPSILRIQQVVRGDSAAYFCASSPRGRADNEQFFGPGTRLTVL.

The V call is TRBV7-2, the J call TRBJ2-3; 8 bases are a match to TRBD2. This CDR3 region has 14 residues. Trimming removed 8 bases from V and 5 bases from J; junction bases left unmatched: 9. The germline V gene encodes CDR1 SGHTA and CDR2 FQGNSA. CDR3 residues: CASATGRGGDTQYF. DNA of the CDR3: TGTGCCAGCGCCACCGGGAGGGGAGGAGATACGCAGTATTTT.

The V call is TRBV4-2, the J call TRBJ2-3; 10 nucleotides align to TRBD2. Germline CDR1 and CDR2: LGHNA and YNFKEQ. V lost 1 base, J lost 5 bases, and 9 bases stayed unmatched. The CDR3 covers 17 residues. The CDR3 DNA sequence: TGTGCCAGCAGCCAAGTAAGGAGCGGGGGGGCGGGAGATACGCAGTATTTT. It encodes CASSQVRSGGAGDTQYF.

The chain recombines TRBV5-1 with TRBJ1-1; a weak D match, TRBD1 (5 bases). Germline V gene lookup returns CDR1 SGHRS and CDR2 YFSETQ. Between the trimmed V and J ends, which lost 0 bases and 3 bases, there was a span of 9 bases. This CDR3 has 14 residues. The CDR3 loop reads CASSLEGADTEAFF. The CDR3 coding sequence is TGCGCCAGCAGCTTGGAAGGGGCCGACACTGAAGCTTTCTTT.

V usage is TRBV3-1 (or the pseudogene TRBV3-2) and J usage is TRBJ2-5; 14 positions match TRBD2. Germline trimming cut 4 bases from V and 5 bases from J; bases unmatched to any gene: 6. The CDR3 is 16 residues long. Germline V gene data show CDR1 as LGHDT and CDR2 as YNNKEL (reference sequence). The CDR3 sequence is CASSPQGTSGSETQYF. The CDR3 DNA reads TGTGCCAGCAGCCCCCAAGGGACTAGCGGGAGCGAGACCCAGTACTTC.

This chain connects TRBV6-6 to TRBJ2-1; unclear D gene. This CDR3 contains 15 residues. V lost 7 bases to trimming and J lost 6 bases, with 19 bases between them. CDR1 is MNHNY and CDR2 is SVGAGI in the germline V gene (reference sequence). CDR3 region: CASIKKARVSNEQFF. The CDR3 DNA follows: TGTGCCAGCATCAAGAAGGCTAGAGTCAGCAATGAGCAGTTCTTC.

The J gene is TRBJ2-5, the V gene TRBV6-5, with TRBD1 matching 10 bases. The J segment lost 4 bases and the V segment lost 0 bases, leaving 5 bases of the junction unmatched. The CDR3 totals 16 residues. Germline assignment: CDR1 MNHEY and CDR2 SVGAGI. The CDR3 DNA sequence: TGTGCCAGCAGTTACTCCGGGACAGGGGTTAGAGAGACCCAGTACTTC. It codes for CASSYSGTGVRETQYF.

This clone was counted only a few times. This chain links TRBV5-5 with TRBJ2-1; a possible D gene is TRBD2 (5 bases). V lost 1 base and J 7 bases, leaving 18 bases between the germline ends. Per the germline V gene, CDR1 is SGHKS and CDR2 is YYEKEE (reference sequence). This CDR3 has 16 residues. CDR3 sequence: CASSLNAVTRGNEQFF. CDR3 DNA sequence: TGTGCCAGCAGCTTGAACGCAGTAACGAGAGGGAATGAGCAGTTCTTC.

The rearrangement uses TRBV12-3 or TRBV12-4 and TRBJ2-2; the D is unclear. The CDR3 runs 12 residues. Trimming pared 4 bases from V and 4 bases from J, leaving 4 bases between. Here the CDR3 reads CASSSGTGELFF. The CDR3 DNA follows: TGTGCCAGCAGTTCAGGCACCGGGGAGCTGTTTTTT.

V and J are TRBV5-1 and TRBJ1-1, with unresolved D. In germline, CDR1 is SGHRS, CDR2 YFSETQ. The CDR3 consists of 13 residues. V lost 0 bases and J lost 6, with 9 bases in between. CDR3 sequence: CASSLGGRPEAFF. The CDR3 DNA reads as TGCGCCAGCAGCTTGGGCGGCCGGCCTGAAGCTTTCTTT.

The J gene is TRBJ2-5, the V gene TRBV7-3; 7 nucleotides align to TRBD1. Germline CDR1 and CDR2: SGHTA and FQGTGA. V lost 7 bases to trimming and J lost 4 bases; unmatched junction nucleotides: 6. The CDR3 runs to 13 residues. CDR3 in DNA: TGTGCCAGCAACGACAGGGTGGGAGAGACCCAGTACTTC. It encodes CASNDRVGETQYF. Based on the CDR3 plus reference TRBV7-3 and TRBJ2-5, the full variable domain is GAGVSQTPSNKVTEKGKYVELRCDPISGHTALYWYRQSLGQGPEFLIYFQGTGAADDSGLPNDRFFAVRPEGSVSTLKIQRTERGDSAVYLCASNDRVGETQYFGPGTRLLVL.

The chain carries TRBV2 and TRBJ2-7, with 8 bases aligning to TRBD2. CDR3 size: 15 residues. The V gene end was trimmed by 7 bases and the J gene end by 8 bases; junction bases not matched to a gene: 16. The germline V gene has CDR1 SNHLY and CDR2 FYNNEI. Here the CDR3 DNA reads TGTGCCAGCACTCGTGGGGTAGCGGGGACTTATCAGCAGTACTTC. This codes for CASTRGVAGTYQQYF.

CDR3 in amino acids: CASSFKGGAENEQFF. As DNA, the CDR3 is TGTGCCAGCAGCTTTAAAGGGGGGGCGGAGAATGAGCAGTTCTTC. V gene TRBV12-1 combines with J gene TRBJ2-1; the table assigns TRBD2, which was not confirmed against the DNA. TRBV12-1 is a documented pseudogene. This CDR3 region has 15 residues.

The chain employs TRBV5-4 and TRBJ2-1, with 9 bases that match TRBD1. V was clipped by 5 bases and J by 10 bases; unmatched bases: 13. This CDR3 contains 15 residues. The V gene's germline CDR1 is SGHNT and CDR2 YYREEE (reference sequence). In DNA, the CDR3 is TGTGCCAGCAGACGGATGACGGGACAGGGTTTCGAGCAGTTCTTC. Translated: CASRRMTGQGFEQFF.

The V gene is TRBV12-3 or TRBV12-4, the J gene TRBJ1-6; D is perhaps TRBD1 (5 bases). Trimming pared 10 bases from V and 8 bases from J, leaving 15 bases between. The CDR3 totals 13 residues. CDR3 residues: CATRRGSYSPLHF. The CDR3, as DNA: TGTGCCACCCGCCGGGGGTCTTATTCACCCCTCCACTTT.

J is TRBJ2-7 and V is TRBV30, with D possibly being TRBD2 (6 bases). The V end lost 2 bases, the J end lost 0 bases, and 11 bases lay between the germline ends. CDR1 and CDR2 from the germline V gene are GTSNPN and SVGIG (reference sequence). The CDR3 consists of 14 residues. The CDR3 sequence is CAWSWDSRSYEQYF. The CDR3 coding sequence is TGTGCCTGGAGTTGGGACTCGCGCTCCTACGAGCAGTACTTC.

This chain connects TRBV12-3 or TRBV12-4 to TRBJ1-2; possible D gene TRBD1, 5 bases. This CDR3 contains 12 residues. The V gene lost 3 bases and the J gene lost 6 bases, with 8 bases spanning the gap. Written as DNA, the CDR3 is TGTGCCAGCAGTTTTGGGGCGAATGGCTACACCTTC. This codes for CASSFGANGYTF.

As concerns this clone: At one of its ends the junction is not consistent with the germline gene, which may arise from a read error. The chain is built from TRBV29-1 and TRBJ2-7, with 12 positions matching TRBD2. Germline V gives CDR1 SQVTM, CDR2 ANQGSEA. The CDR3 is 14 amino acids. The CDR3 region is CSVEGLAGPYEQYF. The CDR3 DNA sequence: TGCAGCGTAGAAGGACTAGCGGGACCATACGAGCAGTACTTC.